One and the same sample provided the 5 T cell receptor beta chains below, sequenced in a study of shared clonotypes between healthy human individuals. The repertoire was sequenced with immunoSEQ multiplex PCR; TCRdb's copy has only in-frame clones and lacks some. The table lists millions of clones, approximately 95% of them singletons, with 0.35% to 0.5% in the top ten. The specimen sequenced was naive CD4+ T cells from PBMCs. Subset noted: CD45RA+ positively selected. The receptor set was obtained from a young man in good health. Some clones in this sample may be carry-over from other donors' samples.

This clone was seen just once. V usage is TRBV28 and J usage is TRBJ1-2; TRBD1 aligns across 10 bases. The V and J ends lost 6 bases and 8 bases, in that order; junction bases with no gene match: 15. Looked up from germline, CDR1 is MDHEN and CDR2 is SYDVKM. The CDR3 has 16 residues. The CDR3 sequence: CASRRGFGTGERGYTF. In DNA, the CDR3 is TGTGCCAGCAGGAGGGGCTTTGGGACAGGGGAGAGAGGCTACACCTTC.

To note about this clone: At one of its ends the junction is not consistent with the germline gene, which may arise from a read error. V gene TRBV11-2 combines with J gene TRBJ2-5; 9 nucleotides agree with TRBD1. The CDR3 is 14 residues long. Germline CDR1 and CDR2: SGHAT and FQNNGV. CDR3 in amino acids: CASSDYRGQGTQYF. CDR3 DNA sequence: TGTGCCAGCAGCGATTACAGGGGGCAAGGGACCCAGTACTTC.

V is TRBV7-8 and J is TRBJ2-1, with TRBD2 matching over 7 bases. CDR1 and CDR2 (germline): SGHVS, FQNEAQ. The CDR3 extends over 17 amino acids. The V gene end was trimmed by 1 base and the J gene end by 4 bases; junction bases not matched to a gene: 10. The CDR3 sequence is CASSLVSGLGTYNEQFF. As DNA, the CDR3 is TGTGCCAGCAGCTTAGTCTCCGGACTAGGAACGTACAATGAGCAGTTCTTC.

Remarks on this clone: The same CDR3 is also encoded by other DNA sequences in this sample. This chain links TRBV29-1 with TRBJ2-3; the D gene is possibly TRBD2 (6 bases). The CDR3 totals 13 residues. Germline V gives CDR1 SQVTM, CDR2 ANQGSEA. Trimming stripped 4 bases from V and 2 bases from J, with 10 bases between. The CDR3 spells CSVVAGPTDTQYF. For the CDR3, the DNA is TGCAGCGTTGTTGCGGGACCCACAGATACGCAGTATTTT.

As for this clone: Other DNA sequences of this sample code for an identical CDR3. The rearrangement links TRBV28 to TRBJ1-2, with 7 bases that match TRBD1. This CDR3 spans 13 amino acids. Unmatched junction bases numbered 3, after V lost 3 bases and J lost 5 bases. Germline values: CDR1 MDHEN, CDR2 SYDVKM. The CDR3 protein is CASSLGQTYGYTF. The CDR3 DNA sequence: TGTGCCAGCAGTTTGGGACAGACTTATGGCTACACCTTC.